Listed here are 24 T cell receptor beta chains from one sample, sequenced in a study of blood T cells in healthy people across ages. Primers used in a second PCR of roughly 6 to 12 cycles were a sample-barcoded 5' primer and a J-beta primer mix. TCRdb independently ran MiXCR on the 5' RACE reads; one entry per CDR3 protein. The table records some 750,000 distinct CDR3 sequences, approximately 21% of them present only once. The sample comprised blood. The receptors originated from a man aged 65 to 79 in good health.

This clonotype was seen a single time. The rearrangement joins TRBV7-2 to TRBJ1-1; tentatively, D is TRBD1 (6 bases). V shed 2 bases and J shed 4 bases, with 14 bases lying between them. Germline V lookup: CDR1 SGHTA, CDR2 FQGNSA. This CDR3 spans 15 amino acids. The CDR3 protein is CASSLYGGLGTEAFF. The CDR3 coding sequence is TGTGCCAGCAGCTTATACGGGGGGCTGGGCACTGAAGCTTTCTTT.

This clonotype has at least ten counts. The rearrangement links TRBV7-2 to TRBJ2-3; unclear D gene. The CDR3 has 13 residues. V was clipped by 5 bases and J by 5 bases, with 11 bases between them. Germline assignment: CDR1 SGHTA and CDR2 FQGNSA. The CDR3 is CASSVKVGDTQYF. CDR3 in DNA: TGTGCCAGCAGCGTAAAAGTTGGAGATACGCAGTATTTT.

This clonotype was observed a handful of times. The chain links TRBV27 to TRBJ2-1; TRBD2 matches 8 bases. Trimming at V came to 4 bases and at J to 6 bases, leaving 5 bases not matched to a gene. Germline values: CDR1 MNHEY, CDR2 SMNVEV (reference sequence). The CDR3 length is 14 residues. Here the CDR3 DNA reads TGTGCCAGCAGTTCAGCGGGAGTTACCAATGAGCAGTTCTTC. Its translation is CASSSAGVTNEQFF.

This clonotype appeared many times. The chain joins TRBV20-1 to TRBJ2-5; a possible D gene is TRBD2 (6 bases). Germline V gene lookup returns CDR1 DFQATT and CDR2 SNEGSKA (reference sequence). The CDR3 is made up of 12 amino acids. V lost 7 bases and J lost 2, with 11 bases in between. The CDR3 DNA is TGCAGTGTCGGGAGAGGTCAAGAGACCCAGTACTTC. It codes for CSVGRGQETQYF.

The DNA for the CDR3 is TGTGCCAGCAGTCTTCGACAGTGCGCAGATACGCAGTATTTT. Amino acid sequence: CASSLRQCADTQYF. This sequence joins TRBV12-3 or TRBV12-4 and TRBJ2-3; tentatively, D is TRBD1 (5 bases). The CDR3 runs to 14 residues. V dropped 5 bases and J dropped 4 bases, with 13 bases sitting between them.

V is TRBV29-1 and J is TRBJ1-2, with D unclear. Trimming left V 6 bases short and J 4 bases short, with 21 bases between. Germline lookup yields CDR1 SQVTM and CDR2 ANQGSEA. The CDR3 has 15 amino acids. CDR3 nucleotide sequence: TGCAGCGTGAAGGCCTATGGAACCGCTAGCTATGGCTACACCTTC. Its protein product is CSVKAYGTASYGYTF.

In this sample, this clonotype turned up a few times. The gene calls are TRBV6-1 and TRBJ2-1, with 10 nucleotides matching TRBD2. V shed 10 bases and J 5 bases; nucleotides not matched to a gene: 8. In germline, CDR1 is MNHNS, CDR2 SASEGT. This CDR3 region has 14 residues. The CDR3 reads CAIRASGGHNEQFF. The CDR3 nucleotides are TGTGCCATTCGAGCTAGCGGGGGCCACAATGAGCAGTTCTTC.

The gene calls are TRBV6-6 and TRBJ1-2; 9 nucleotides agree with TRBD1. CDR3 length equals 14 residues. CDR1 is MNHNY and CDR2 is SVGAGI in the germline V gene (reference sequence). Trimming removed 6 bases from V and 8 bases from J; junction bases left unmatched: 10. CDR3 protein: CASSDIGTGYGYTF. The CDR3 DNA reads as TGTGCCAGCAGCGATATAGGGACAGGGTACGGCTACACCTTC.

The J gene is TRBJ2-5, the V gene TRBV30; D is possibly TRBD2 (7 bases). Trimming took 3 bases from V and 3 from J, leaving 11 bases between them. Germline V CDR1 and CDR2: GTSNPN, SVGIG (reference sequence). The CDR3 totals 13 residues. CDR3 sequence: CAWRGGAKETQYF. The CDR3 nucleotides read TGTGCCTGGAGAGGGGGGGCCAAAGAGACCCAGTACTTC. Drawing the rest from reference TRBV30 and TRBJ2-5, the complete variable domain is SQTIHQWPATLVQPVGSPLSLECTVEGTSNPNLYWYRQAAGRGLQLLFYSVGIGQISSEVPQNLSASRPQDRQFILSSKKLLLSDSGFYLCAWRGGAKETQYFGPGTRLLVL.

This clonotype turned up a few times. V is TRBV15 and J is TRBJ1-4; D call uncertain. The CDR3 spans 15 residues. Germline CDR1 reads LNHNV; CDR2 reads YYDKDF (reference sequence). V was cut by 0 bases and J by 7 bases, with 12 bases left in between. The CDR3 reads CATSRDSTAREKLFF. The CDR3 DNA is TGTGCCACCAGCAGAGATAGTACAGCGCGTGAAAAACTGTTTTTT.

The chain combines TRBV20-1 with TRBJ2-4; D could derive from TRBD1 or TRBD2 (6 bases each). This CDR3 contains 16 residues. Looked up from germline, CDR1 is DFQATT and CDR2 is SNEGSKA (reference sequence). Trimming removed 7 bases from V and 2 bases from J, with 21 bases in between. DNA of the CDR3: TGCAGTGGACAGCTAGGCGAGGGGGGTTCCAAAAACATTCAGTACTTC. This gives the protein CSGQLGEGGSKNIQYF.

The gene calls are TRBV20-1 and TRBJ1-5, with 9 bases lining up with TRBD1. Trimming took 6 bases from V and 2 from J; bases not matched to a gene: 8. Looked up from germline, CDR1 is DFQATT and CDR2 is SNEGSKA (reference sequence). The CDR3 length is 15 residues. The chain's CDR3 is CSAPTGGAGNQPQHF. The CDR3 DNA reads TGCAGTGCCCCCACAGGGGGCGCGGGCAATCAGCCCCAGCATTTT.

This rearrangement joins TRBV5-6 to TRBJ2-1; 8 bases agree with TRBD2. J gave up 0 bases and V 0 bases, and 5 bases lay outside the gene matches. Germline lookup yields CDR1 SGHDT and CDR2 YYEEEE. CDR3 length equals 17 residues. The CDR3 nucleotides read TGTGCCAGCAGCTTGGGGGGGGGACTAGTCTCCTACAATGAGCAGTTCTTC. This translates into CASSLGGGLVSYNEQFF.

This clonotype has more than one count but fewer than ten. The rearrangement joins TRBV12-3 or TRBV12-4 to TRBJ2-1, with TRBD1 as a possible D gene (6 bases). The CDR3 contains 15 residues. V was shortened by 3 bases and J by 2 bases, with 11 bases between the two germline ends. The CDR3: CASSFRGQAYNEQFF. CDR3 sequence (DNA): TGTGCCAGCAGTTTCCGGGGACAAGCCTACAATGAGCAGTTCTTC.

In its sample, this clonotype was seen a few times. The rearrangement uses TRBV4-3 and TRBJ2-3, with 11 positions matching TRBD2. V shed 1 base and J 0 bases; nucleotides not matched to a gene: 6. The CDR3 consists of 18 residues. The V gene's germline CDR1 is LGHNA and CDR2 YSLEER. DNA for the CDR3: TGCGCCAGCAGCCAAGTTTGGGTAGCGGGAGGGAGCACAGATACGCAGTATTTT. Translating gives CASSQVWVAGGSTDTQYF.

The chain has TRBV5-1 and TRBJ2-1; 8 bases agree with TRBD1. There are 16 residues in the CDR3. V was pared by 7 bases and J by 5 bases, with 14 bases of the junction left unmatched. CDR1 is SGHRS and CDR2 is YFSETQ in the germline V gene. The CDR3 DNA is TGCGCCAGCTCCAATACCCGGGACAGGTTTAACAATGAGCAGTTCTTC. Translating it yields CASSNTRDRFNNEQFF. The whole variable domain, filled in from reference TRBV5-1 and TRBJ2-1, reads KAGVTQTPRYLIKTRGQQVTLSCSPISGHRSVSWYQQTPGQGLQFLFEYFSETQRNKGNFPGRFSGRQFSNSRSEMNVSTLELGDSALYLCASSNTRDRFNNEQFFGPGTRLTVL.

In this sample, this clonotype turned up a few times. The chain joins TRBV7-9 to TRBJ2-6; 9 positions agree with TRBD1. CDR1 is SEHNR, CDR2 FQNEAQ, per germline (reference sequence). The junction had 8 bases not matched to a gene; V was cut back by 5 bases and J by 0 bases. The CDR3 extends over 18 amino acids. The CDR3 bases are TGTGCCAGCAGCATACCGGGACAGGGTTACTCTGGGGCCAACGTCCTGACTTTC. It encodes CASSIPGQGYSGANVLTF.

This sequence joins TRBV3-1 and TRBJ2-3, with D perhaps matching TRBD2 (6 bases). CDR3 size: 14 residues. Trimming pared 7 bases from V and 4 bases from J, leaving 15 bases between. CDR1 and CDR2 from the germline V gene are LGHDT and YNNKEL (reference sequence). The CDR3 here is CASKEGLGADTQYF. CDR3 nucleotide sequence: TGTGCCAGCAAGGAGGGACTGGGGGCAGATACGCAGTATTTT.

This clonotype was counted a few times. As DNA, the CDR3 is TGCAGCGTTCACCGGACGGGTACAGATACGCAGTATTTT. Translating it yields CSVHRTGTDTQYF. The chain carries TRBV29-1 and TRBJ2-3; D ambiguous. With 5 bases removed from V and 3 bases from J, the gap between germline ends came to 12 bases. The CDR3 runs to 13 residues. Germline V gives CDR1 SQVTM, CDR2 ANQGSEA.

The chain couples TRBV28 to TRBJ2-3, with a possible D match to TRBD2 (5 bases). The germline V gene encodes CDR1 MDHEN and CDR2 SYDVKM. V was clipped by 5 bases and J by 7 bases, with 22 bases between them. The CDR3 covers 16 residues. The CDR3 sequence: CASSHPTTGILNTQYF. The CDR3 DNA follows: TGTGCCAGCAGTCACCCAACGACCGGGATTCTGAATACGCAGTATTTT.

This clonotype was observed a few times. V gene TRBV12-3 or TRBV12-4 combines with J gene TRBJ2-3; D not resolved. V was clipped by 7 bases and J by 7 bases, with 9 bases between them. The CDR3 runs to 11 residues. CDR3 in DNA: TGTGCCAGCACGGTGGCTTATACGCAGTATTTT. The encoded protein is CASTVAYTQYF.

This clonotype occurred a few times. The chain couples TRBV6-2 or TRBV6-3 to TRBJ1-1; tentatively, D is TRBD1 (5 bases). Looked up from germline, CDR1 is MNHEY and CDR2 is SVGEGT. The CDR3 extends over 13 amino acids. V was trimmed by 5 bases and J by 11 bases, leaving 18 bases between them. CDR3 DNA: TGTGCCAGCAGTGATCCAGGGACCTCTCGGGCTTTCTTT. This codes for CASSDPGTSRAFF.

V and J are TRBV20-1 and TRBJ1-1, with D possibly being TRBD1 (5 bases). The V end was cut by 6 bases, the J end by 4 bases, with 21 bases between. CDR1 is DFQATT, CDR2 SNEGSKA, per germline (reference sequence). The CDR3 is made up of 15 amino acids. CDR3 loop: CSALSGFGGGTEAFF. The CDR3 nucleotides read TGCAGTGCCCTAAGCGGTTTCGGGGGGGGCACTGAAGCTTTCTTT.

This clonotype came up a few times. Sequence at one end of the junction differs from germline and may be a read error. This sequence joins TRBV7-6 and TRBJ1-1; D is possibly TRBD1 (6 bases). CDR1 is SGHVS and CDR2 is FNYEAQ in the germline V gene. The CDR3 has 14 amino acids. The DNA of the CDR3 is TGTGCCGGCAGCTTACAGGGTACGGACACTGAAGCTTTCTTT. Its protein product is CAGSLQGTDTEAFF.